These T cell receptor beta chains were read from a single sample in a study of T cells in Graves' hyperthyroidism and ophthalmopathy. One entry per CDR3 protein, called by TCRdb with MiXCR from the multiplex PCR reads. The table lists over 700,000 distinct CDR3 sequences, approximately 40% of them singletons. Sequencing used blood. These receptors were taken from a man between 18 and 35 years old with Graves' hyperthyroidism. The CDR3 runs from the conserved cysteine through the conserved F or W. A D gene is named only where the DNA matches it firmly. For some rows the clone size is stated as once, few or many, or as a class when expanded; others skip it.

.,TRBV29-1,TRBJ2-7,TRBD1,CSYGQEHYEQYF,TGCAGCTACGGACAGGAGCACTACGAGCAGTACTTC
.,TRBV9,TRBJ1-2,.,CASSVGASYGYTF,TGTGCCAGCAGCGTCGGGGCCTCCTATGGCTACACCTTC
few,TRBV10-3,TRBJ1-2,.,CASSGGFRGYGYTF,TGTGCCAGCAGTGGGGGTTTCAGGGGATATGGCTACACCTTC
.,TRBV19,TRBJ1-5,.,CASSIHVGTPTGTGNQPQHF,TGTGCCAGTAGTATCCATGTCGGGACGCCCACCGGTACGGGCAATCAGCCCCAGCATTTT
.,TRBV12-3/TRBV12-4,TRBJ1-1,.,CASSSLLTGTLNTEAFF,TGTGCCAGCAGCTCCCTCCTTACCGGGACGCTCAACACTGAAGCTTTCTTT
.,TRBV5-1,TRBJ2-5,TRBD2,CASSPTSEETQYF,TGCGCCAGCAGCCCGACTAGCGAAGAGACCCAGTACTTC
.,TRBV20-1,TRBJ2-5,TRBD2,CSAGALGLAGGSGRETQYF,TGCAGTGCTGGAGCCCTGGGACTAGCGGGAGGTTCCGGCCGGGAGACCCAGTACTTC
.,TRBV6-1,TRBJ2-7,TRBD2,CASRPGLAGPHEQYF,TGTGCCAGCAGGCCGGGACTAGCGGGACCCCACGAGCAGTACTTC
many,TRBV7-8,TRBJ1-5,.,CASGGGEQPQHF,TGTGCCAGCGGCGGGGGGGAACAGCCCCAGCATTTT
.,TRBV20-1,TRBJ1-2,.,CSASDSNYGYTF,TGCAGTGCTAGCGACAGTAACTATGGCTACACCTTC
.,TRBV19,TRBJ1-1,.,CASSHADPNTEAFF,TGCGCCAGCAGCCACGCGGACCCGAACACTGAAGCTTTCTTT
many,TRBV4-2,TRBJ1-2,.,CATRDSYGYTF,TGTGCCACCAGGGATAGCTATGGCTACACCTTC
few,TRBV14,TRBJ1-1,.,CASSQDLAAAGNTEAFF,TGTGCCAGCAGCCAAGATCTGGCGGCGGCTGGGAACACTGAAGCTTTCTTT
few,TRBV6-5,TRBJ2-7,.,CASSHHSSSSEQYF,TGTGCCAGCAGCCATCACTCATCCTCATCCGAGCAGTACTTC
.,TRBV4-1,TRBJ2-7,.,CASSQVVGNEQYF,TGCGCCAGCAGCCAAGTAGTAGGGAACGAGCAGTACTTC
.,TRBV11-2,TRBJ1-1,TRBD1,CASSSPRTGEAFF,TGTGCCAGCAGCTCACCCAGGACAGGGGAAGCTTTCTTT
.,TRBV25-1,TRBJ1-6,.,CATTYQESSPLHF,TGTGCCACCACATACCAGGAAAGTTCACCCCTCCACTTT
few,TRBV4-1,TRBJ1-5,.,CASSQVRWDSNQPQHF,TGCGCCAGCAGCCAAGTGAGGTGGGATAGCAATCAGCCCCAGCATTTT
few,TRBV7-9,TRBJ2-5,.,CASWDGDTLEETQYF,TGTGCCAGCTGGGATGGGGACACATTAGAAGAGACCCAGTACTTC
.,TRBV5-4,TRBJ1-1,.,CASSQASANTEAFF,TGTGCCAGCAGCCAAGCATCGGCGAACACTGAAGCTTTCTTT
few,TRBV7-9,TRBJ2-2,.,CASEFGQSHTGELFF,TGTGCCAGCGAATTCGGACAGTCCCACACCGGGGAGCTGTTTTTT
few,TRBV29-1,TRBJ2-7,TRBD2,CSVEDPTSGGDHEQYF,TGCAGCGTTGAAGATCCGACTAGCGGGGGGGATCACGAGCAGTACTTC